A few counts support the clone carrying this T cell receptor (beta chain). The target antigen is unknown. This specimen comes from a study of early T cells in non-severe SARS-CoV-2 infection. Background on the study: Sequenced material consisted of bulk RNA (from unsorted whole blood), and chains were unpaired. The study, taken as a whole, reports: The VDJdb matching leaned toward anti-spike CD8 responses and overlooked private and CD4 specificities.

Individual cDNA molecules received unique molecular identifiers during library preparation. Via MiXCR, TCRdb re-called the 5' RACE reads, giving one row per CDR3 protein. The data hold some 64,000 distinct CDR3 sequences, with roughly a sixth observed a single time. This sequence was found in an adult who was a healthcare worker with PCR-confirmed SARS-CoV-2 infection or an uninfected control (not recorded which). The source material was whole blood, sampled at baseline.

The CDR3 protein is CSAKDGEGKNIQYF. CDR3 DNA: TGCAGTGCTAAGGACGGGGAAGGCAAAAACATTCAGTACTTC. The chain uses TRBV20-1 and TRBJ2-4; a weak D match, TRBD2 (5 bases). The CDR3 runs 14 residues. Germline V lookup: CDR1 DFQATT, CDR2 SNEGSKA (reference sequence). V was trimmed by 4 bases and J by 3 bases, leaving 13 bases between them.